This T cell receptor (beta chain) was captured in a study of blood T cell repertoires in COVID-19. Assay: immunoSEQ multiplex PCR; the TCRdb copy retains only in-frame clones and omits some. Here the sample spans around 210,000 clones, about 88% being singletons. Seattle patients were enrolled while actively infected and followed longitudinally. Germline V CDR1 and CDR2: SGHRS, YFSETQ. V lost 0 bases to trimming and J lost 2 bases, with 9 bases between them. The CDR3 has 15 residues. The source is a man aged 50 or older with COVID-19, enrolled during active disease. Sequenced input: peripheral blood. V gene TRBV5-1 combines with J gene TRBJ2-1; D perhaps matches TRBD2 (5 bases). The CDR3 loop is CASSLGGLTYNEQFF. The CDR3, as DNA: TGCGCCAGCAGCTTGGGCGGGCTAACCTACAATGAGCAGTTCTTC.